The text below deals with one T cell receptor (beta chain). The sample comes from a study of blood T cell repertoires in COVID-19. Background on the study: Italy, Spain and the United States were the sources of the convalescent and acute COVID-19 samples.

Clones were read by immunoSEQ multiplex PCR, and TCRdb kept only the in-frame ones, dropping some. The repertoire holds fewer than 300,000 clones, with about 88% as singletons. The Seattle patients joined while their infection was active and were tracked longitudinally afterward. CDR1 is MGHRA and CDR2 is YSYEKL in the germline V gene. The CDR3 sequence is 16 residues long. Trimming removed 4 bases from V and 4 bases from J, with 17 bases in between. This chain links TRBV4-1 with TRBJ2-1; D perhaps matches TRBD2 (6 bases). Sequencing was performed on peripheral blood. The clonotype was recovered from a human donor with COVID-19, enrolled during active disease. The donor label of this sample is uncertain. CDR3 sequence reads: CASSPVWRDLYNEQFF. For the CDR3, the DNA is TGCGCCAGCAGCCCTGTCTGGCGGGACCTTTACAATGAGCAGTTCTTC.